The rows below give T cell receptor beta chains drawn from one sample of a study of T cell responses to AZD1222 COVID-19 vaccine. TCRdb keeps only in-frame clones here, not all; method: immunoSEQ multiplex PCR. The table records around 150,000 clones, roughly 88% of them present only once. Sample: peripheral blood, taken on day 0 of MenACWY control vaccination. The receptors come from an adult in good health. Both conserved end residues are trimmed from each CDR3.

j_call v_call cdr3_aa
TRBJ1-6 TRBV28 ASSLPGDRGRSPLH
TRBJ1-2 TRBV11-3 ASSLGSTGNYGYT
TRBJ2-7 TRBV6-5 ASSRKGPYEQY
TRBJ1-2 TRBV7-9 ASSLAGNYGYT
TRBJ2-7 TRBV5-5 ASSLAGNSLYEQY
TRBJ2-7 TRBV6-1 ASSERGRFSYEQY
TRBJ2-7 TRBV19 ASSSRGNGVYEQY
TRBJ1-1 TRBV5-6 ASSLALNTEAF
TRBJ1-6 TRBV5-4 ASSANPGAAANNSPLH
TRBJ1-1 TRBV4-2 ASSQVLGVSEAF
TRBJ2-3 TRBV9 ASSVGLAGVGDTQY
TRBJ1-3 TRBV6-5 ASSYSPNSGNTIY
TRBJ2-2 TRBV15 ATSRDLRGELF
TRBJ1-1 TRBV2 ASSERDSREF